Listed here is a single TCR beta chain. The germline V gene has CDR1 LNHDA and CDR2 SQIVND (reference sequence). V was pared by 11 bases and J by 3 bases, with 16 bases between. The CDR3 spans 13 residues. This entry belongs to a study of blood T cell repertoires in COVID-19. Study-wide background: Acute and convalescent COVID-19 samples came from the United States, Italy and Spain. PBMCs, B-cell-depleted T cells, or T cells provided the cDNA or gDNA that made up the material.

Per the original methods: Amplification from reference gene primers served as the basis for estimated nucleated cell counts. Clones were read by immunoSEQ multiplex PCR, and TCRdb kept only the in-frame ones, dropping some. The V and J calls and clone size were taken over from that table, and D and trimming were inferred from the DNA. This table holds more than 65,000 clones, approximately 80% found once. Sequencing was performed on peripheral blood. This TCR derives from a man in his thirties or forties with COVID-19, enrolled during active disease. The chain uses TRBV19 and TRBJ1-2, with TRBD1 as a possible D gene (6 bases). The CDR3 region has the DNA TGTGCCTCATACGGGGGGGCTGACTATGGCTACACCTTC. This gives the protein CASYGGADYGYTF.